Listed below are T cell receptor beta chains from one sample, sequenced in a study of T cells after yellow fever vaccination. In TCRdb, the 5' RACE reads were re-called with MiXCR into one record per CDR3 protein. The sample consists of 300,000 to 350,000 distinct CDR3 sequences, about 7.8% of them appearing once. Here the sequenced sample was PBMCs, taken around 45 days after the first yellow fever vaccination. These receptor sequences come from a man younger than 35 who received the YFV17D yellow fever vaccine. CDR3s include the opening cysteine and the closing phenylalanine or tryptophan. Fields, in order: J gene, clone size, V gene, D gene, CDR3 DNA, CDR3 protein. A D gene is named only where the DNA matches it firmly. Only some rows state a clone size, as once, few, many or a class for expanded clones.

>TRBJ1-6|many|TRBV20-1|-
TGCAGTGCTAGAGCCGAATTTAATTCACCCCTCCACTTT
CSARAEFNSPLHF
>TRBJ2-1|many|TRBV27|-
TGTGCCAGCAGCACCCGATTCCTCTGGGGCAATGAGCAGTTCTTC
CASSTRFLWGNEQFF
>TRBJ2-2|many|TRBV7-6|TRBD1
TGTGCCAGCAGCTCGGACAGGTCCGGGGAGCTGTTTTTT
CASSSDRSGELFF
>TRBJ1-2|-|TRBV12-5|-
TGTGCTAGTGGTCTGAGGCCAGGGGTTTCTGTGGACTATGGCTACACCTTC
CASGLRPGVSVDYGYTF
>TRBJ1-1|-|TRBV12-3/TRBV12-4|-
TGTGCCAGCAGTTTTTGGGGTTTTCTAACTGAAGCTTTCTTT
CASSFWGFLTEAFF
>TRBJ2-4|few|TRBV7-2|-
TGTGCCAGCAGCCCCAGGGTGGTGTGGGTCAAAAACATTCAGTACTTC
CASSPRVVWVKNIQYF
>TRBJ2-4|few|TRBV5-6|-
TGTGCCAGCAGCTTGCTACAGAGGGCTGTGGTAAACATTCAGTACTTC
CASSLLQRAVVNIQYF
>TRBJ1-2|-|TRBV2|TRBD1
TGTGCCAGCAGTGAGGGTCCGGGACAGGGACATGGCTACACCTTC
CASSEGPGQGHGYTF
>TRBJ1-5|few|TRBV27|-
TGTGCCAGCAGTTTATTGGCAAGCAATCAGCCCCAGCATTTT
CASSLLASNQPQHF
>TRBJ2-4|-|TRBV5-1|-
TGCGCCAGCAGCCCGGAACAGGGAGCCAAAAACATTCAGTACTTC
CASSPEQGAKNIQYF
>TRBJ1-1|many|TRBV5-1|-
TGCGCCAGCAGCCCAATCACACAGAACACTGAAGCTTTCTTT
CASSPITQNTEAFF
>TRBJ1-3|-|TRBV20-1|-
TGCAGTGCTAGAGACCCCAGGGGCTCTGGAAACACCATATATTTT
CSARDPRGSGNTIYF
>TRBJ2-2|few|TRBV19|TRBD2
TGTGCCAGTAGTGATCCGGGACTAGCGGGGGTCGGGGAGCTGTTTTTT
CASSDPGLAGVGELFF
>TRBJ2-5|few|TRBV20-1|TRBD2
TGCAGTGCTAGAAGTAGCGGGGGGTCTCAGACCCAGTACTTC
CSARSSGGSQTQYF
>TRBJ2-5|-|TRBV24-1|TRBD2
TGTGCCACCAGTCCGGGACTAGCGATAAAAGAGACCCAGTACTTC
CATSPGLAIKETQYF
>TRBJ2-1|-|TRBV10-3|TRBD1
TGTGCCATCAGTGAGTCGGTCTTACGGGACAGGGGCGATGAGCAGTTCTTC
CAISESVLRDRGDEQFF
>TRBJ2-3|few|TRBV12-3/TRBV12-4|TRBD2
TGTGCCAGCAGTTTCTGGCGGGGGGCCACAGATACGCAGTATTTT
CASSFWRGATDTQYF
>TRBJ1-2|few|TRBV20-1|-
TGCAGTGCTAGAGATCTCAGGGAACCGAGGTATGGCTACACCTTC
CSARDLREPRYGYTF
>TRBJ1-5|few|TRBV12-3/TRBV12-4|TRBD1
TGTGCCAGCAGTTTAACAGGGGTCGTAGGCAATCAGCCCCAGCATTTT
CASSLTGVVGNQPQHF
>TRBJ1-1|-|TRBV7-2|-
TGTGCCAGCAGCTTAGATTCGGTTGCCCCCCGAGCTTTCTTT
CASSLDSVAPRAFF